This T cell receptor beta chain was recovered during a study of graft-versus-host responses after intestinal transplantation. The overall study: Tacrolimus plus steroids were given to all recipients for around three years, preceded by anti-thymocyte globulin induction. Study observations and caveats: Researchers found GvH clones in recipient marrow, and some showed up first in ileum or blood. Early post-transplant HvG declines were associated with peak circulating GvH clone levels.

Measured with immunoSEQ multiplex PCR; TCRdb has only the in-frame clones, and not every one. Of 65,000 to 85,000 clones listed, around 90% are singletons. This CDR3 has 14 residues. Germline assignment: CDR1 MNHNY and CDR2 SVGAGI (reference sequence). V gave up 2 bases and J gave up 2 bases, with 10 bases separating them. Marrow collected post-transplant originated from the posterior iliac crest or another site. A note on this clone: The antigen remains undetermined.

The chain recombines TRBV6-6 with TRBJ2-7; possibly TRBD1 or TRBD2 for D (5 bases each). The input for sequencing was bone marrow, taken almost 750 days after intestinal transplantation. This clonotype originated in a human patient who received an intestinal transplant, so some T cells may come from the graft donor. The CDR3 loop reads CASSYRGTPYEQYF. The CDR3 DNA follows: TGTGCCAGCAGTTACCGAGGGACCCCCTACGAGCAGTACTTC.